This entry lists 23 T cell receptor beta chains sequenced from one sample in a study of radiation and T cells in renal cell carcinoma. The repertoire was sequenced with immunoSEQ multiplex PCR; TCRdb's copy has only in-frame clones and lacks some. The sample consists of about 26,000 clones, approximately 81% of them appearing once. Time point denoted: blood 2 weeks post-SBRT. Treatment denoted: 15 Gy SBRT to primary tumor, nephrectomy 4 weeks later. Material: blood, obtained from a patient whose treatment included radiotherapy and nephrectomy. The origin of the receptors is a man in his sixties with renal cell carcinoma.

The chain recombines TRBV4-3 with TRBJ2-1; D gene unclear. Germline values: CDR1 LGHNA, CDR2 YSLEER. Between the trimmed V and J ends, which lost 0 bases and 9 bases, there was a span of 12 bases. The CDR3 is 14 residues long. The CDR3 DNA sequence: TGCGCCAGCAGCCAAGATCTGACGTCCACTGAGCAGTTCTTC. Translation: CASSQDLTSTEQFF.

The chain combines TRBV29-1 with TRBJ2-7; 7 bases are a match to TRBD2. V was clipped by 5 bases and J by 1 base; unmatched bases: 5. This CDR3 is 13 amino acids long. Per the germline V gene, CDR1 is SQVTM and CDR2 is ANQGSEA. The CDR3 nucleotides read TGCAGCGTTAGGTCTAGCGGATCCTACGAGCAGTACTTC. Translated: CSVRSSGSYEQYF.

J is TRBJ2-2 and V is TRBV6-5; D is perhaps TRBD2 (6 bases). The CDR3 is made up of 15 amino acids. The germline V gene has CDR1 MNHEY and CDR2 SVGAGI. V was clipped by 1 base and J by 1 base, with 7 bases between them. The CDR3 coding sequence is TGTGCCAGCAGTTACTGGCGGGAGAACACCGGGGAGCTGTTTTTT. Translating it yields CASSYWRENTGELFF.

This clone has more than one count but fewer than ten. The chain employs TRBV2 and TRBJ2-1, with 10 positions matching TRBD2. This CDR3 is 16 amino acids long. Trimming cost V 4 bases and J 2 bases; bases outside gene matches: 5. From germline, CDR1 is SNHLY and CDR2 FYNNEI. The CDR3 coding sequence is TGTGCCAGCAGTGCTCTAGCGGGAGTGGCCTACAATGAGCAGTTCTTC. Translation: CASSALAGVAYNEQFF. The full variable domain, with the rest looked up from reference TRBV2 and TRBJ2-1, is EPEVTQTPSHQVTQMGQEVILRCVPISNHLYFYWYRQILGQKVEFLVSFYNNEISEKSEIFDDQFSVERPDGSNFTLKIRSTKLEDSAMYFCASSALAGVAYNEQFFGPGTRLTVL.

This chain connects TRBV6-6 to TRBJ2-5; 8 bases fit TRBD1. This CDR3 has 14 residues. CDR1 is MNHNY, CDR2 SVGAGI, per germline (reference sequence). The trim removed 2 bases at V and 5 bases at J, leaving 4 bases unmatched. CDR3 bases: TGTGCCAGCAGTTACGCCGACAGGGGCGAGACCCAGTACTTC. It specifies CASSYADRGETQYF.

The gene calls are TRBV15 and TRBJ1-1; no firm D call. In germline, CDR1 is LNHNV, CDR2 YYDKDF (reference sequence). Trimming shortened V by 5 bases and J by 5 bases, and 18 bases separated the two germline ends. This CDR3 is 15 amino acids long. CDR3 protein: CATSARPIGLTEAFF. The CDR3 coding sequence is TGTGCCACCAGCGCCCGACCAATCGGGTTGACTGAAGCTTTCTTT.

This rearrangement joins TRBV27 to TRBJ2-7; unclear D gene. CDR1 MNHEY and CDR2 SMNVEV come from the germline V gene (reference sequence). This CDR3 is built from 13 residues. Deletions cut 6 bases from V and 0 bases from J, with 9 bases between. The CDR3 region is CASRRQGSYEQYF. In nucleotides, the CDR3 is TGTGCCAGCAGGCGACAAGGCTCCTACGAGCAGTACTTC.

The J gene is TRBJ2-1, the V gene TRBV27; 9 nucleotides match TRBD2. The CDR3 runs 17 residues. Germline loops: CDR1 MNHEY, CDR2 SMNVEV (reference sequence). V trimming: 5 bases; J trimming: 7 bases; junction bases outside the gene matches: 15. The CDR3 DNA sequence: TGTGCCAGCAGTCCTCTTAGAGGCGGGAGGGCTCGGAATGAGCAGTTCTTC. Protein product: CASSPLRGGRARNEQFF.

V usage is TRBV27 and J usage is TRBJ2-2; 9 bases are shared with TRBD2. CDR1 and CDR2 from the germline V gene are MNHEY and SMNVEV (reference sequence). With V trimmed by 3 bases and J by 5 bases, 7 bases remained unmatched. The CDR3 runs to 16 residues. CDR3: CASSFFSGSVTGELFF. The CDR3 DNA reads as TGTGCCAGCAGTTTTTTTAGCGGGAGTGTGACCGGGGAGCTGTTTTTT.

The sample holds a few counts of this clone. This rearrangement joins TRBV7-8 to TRBJ2-1, with D possibly matching TRBD2 (6 bases). This CDR3 region has 15 residues. V lost 1 base to trimming and J lost 4 bases, with 11 bases between them. Germline CDR1 reads SGHVS; CDR2 reads FQNEAQ. CDR3 DNA: TGTGCCAGCAGCTTAGTCCTAGCGAGTTACAATGAGCAGTTCTTC. This sequence encodes CASSLVLASYNEQFF.

The chain uses TRBV5-6 and TRBJ2-5; TRBD2 aligns across 9 bases. The CDR3 contains 15 residues. V lost 0 bases to trimming and J lost 1 base; unmatched junction nucleotides: 1. Germline CDR1 and CDR2: SGHDT and YYEEEE. The CDR3 sequence is CASSLVLAGQETQYF. CDR3 nucleotides: TGTGCCAGCAGCTTGGTACTAGCGGGCCAAGAGACCCAGTACTTC. Complete variable domain (other parts from reference TRBV5-6 and TRBJ2-5): DAGVTQSPTHLIKTRGQQVTLRCSPKSGHDTVSWYQQALGQGPQFIFQYYEEEERQRGNFPDRFSGHQFPNYSSELNVNALLLGDSALYLCASSLVLAGQETQYFGPGTRLLVL.

This clone was seen a handful of times. The genes are TRBV9 and TRBJ2-5, with D possibly being TRBD2 (6 bases). This CDR3 region has 14 residues. Between the trimmed V and J ends, which lost 0 bases and 4 bases, there was a span of 10 bases. Per the germline V gene, CDR1 is SGDLS and CDR2 is YYNGEE. The CDR3 DNA is TGTGCCAGCAGCGTAGGCCTGCGGGGAGAGACCCAGTACTTC. Encoded protein: CASSVGLRGETQYF.

This clone was found once. The chain is built from TRBV27 and TRBJ1-5; no definite D call. The V end lost 5 bases, the J end lost 8 bases, and 22 bases lay between the germline ends. Looked up from germline, CDR1 is MNHEY and CDR2 is SMNVEV (reference sequence). The CDR3 runs 16 residues. DNA for the CDR3: TGTGCCAGCAGTCGTTCTGGCCGGGTGGCTTATAAGCCCCAGCATTTT. It is translated as CASSRSGRVAYKPQHF.

The CDR3 reads CASSRGQSYEQYF. The DNA for the CDR3 is TGTGCCAGCTCCAGGGGGCAATCCTACGAGCAGTACTTC. The chain employs TRBV18 and TRBJ2-7, with TRBD1 matching over 8 bases. J was trimmed by 1 base and V by 6 bases; bases with no gene match: 2. Germline-derived CDR1 and CDR2 are KGHSH and LQKENI. The CDR3 contains 13 residues. Using reference TRBV18 and TRBJ2-7 for the parts outside the CDR3, the full variable domain is NAGVMQNPRHLVRRRGQEARLRCSPMKGHSHVYWYRQLPEEGLKFMVYLQKENIIDESGMPKERFSAEFPKEGPSILRIQQVVRGDSAAYFCASSRGQSYEQYFGPGTRLTVT.

This rearrangement joins TRBV19 to TRBJ2-7, with TRBD1 matching 10 bases. This CDR3 is 15 amino acids long. J was trimmed by 6 bases and V by 6 bases; bases with no gene match: 11. CDR1 and CDR2 from the germline V gene are LNHDA and SQIVND (reference sequence). CDR3 sequence reads: CASSLDGTGVGEQYF. The CDR3 DNA reads TGTGCCAGTAGCCTCGACGGGACAGGGGTGGGCGAGCAGTACTTC.

This rearrangement joins TRBV11-2 to TRBJ2-7, with D perhaps assigned TRBD1 or TRBD2 (6 bases each). The CDR3 runs to 14 residues. The germline V gene has CDR1 SGHAT and CDR2 FQNNGV. V was cut by 2 bases and J by 3 bases, with 11 bases left in between. CDR3 protein: CASSLLGGFYEQYF. The CDR3 coding sequence is TGTGCCAGCAGCTTACTGGGGGGCTTCTACGAGCAGTACTTC.

The chain carries TRBV10-3 and TRBJ2-7, with 7 bases lining up with TRBD2. Germline V CDR1 and CDR2: ENHRY, SYGVKD. The CDR3 runs 18 residues. Trimming cost V 0 bases and J 3 bases; bases outside gene matches: 14. CDR3 DNA sequence: TGTGCCATCAGTGAGTCAGTGCGGGCGGATGGCGGGGGCTACGAGCAGTACTTC. It codes for CAISESVRADGGGYEQYF.

The chain recombines TRBV29-1 with TRBJ2-7; 12 bases align to TRBD2. This CDR3 is 17 amino acids long. V lost 6 bases and J lost 0; bases outside the gene matches: 12. The germline V gene has CDR1 SQVTM and CDR2 ANQGSEA. The DNA for the CDR3 is TGCAGCGTCGGAGGACTAGCGGGAATAGGTGGCTCCTACGAGCAGTACTTC. This gives the protein CSVGGLAGIGGSYEQYF.

This rearrangement joins TRBV4-1 to TRBJ2-7; the match to TRBD2 covers 12 bases. There are 16 residues in the CDR3. CDR1 and CDR2 from the germline V gene are MGHRA and YSYEKL. V lost 1 base, J lost 4 bases, and 5 bases stayed unmatched. In DNA, the CDR3 is TGCGCCAGCAGCCAAGGACTAGCGGGAGTCGGGTACGAGCAGTACTTC. It translates to CASSQGLAGVGYEQYF.

The chain links TRBV7-8 to TRBJ1-2; 7 nucleotides align to TRBD1. This CDR3 has 14 residues. Per germline, CDR1 SGHVS and CDR2 FQNEAQ. V dropped 5 bases and J dropped 4; count of bases not matched to a gene: 7. The CDR3 bases are TGTGCCAGCAGCCCGCCGGGACAGCTCTATGGCTACACCTTC. As protein: CASSPPGQLYGYTF. Full variable domain (outside the CDR3, taken from reference TRBV7-8 and TRBJ1-2): GAGVSQSPRYKVAKRGQDVALRCDPISGHVSLFWYQQALGQGPEFLTYFQNEAQLDKSGLPSDRFFAERPEGSVSTLKIQRTQQEDSAVYLCASSPPGQLYGYTFGSGTRLTVV.

The chain carries TRBV5-6 and TRBJ2-5; D could derive from TRBD1 or TRBD2 (5 bases each). Germline V gene sequence: CDR1 SGHDT, CDR2 YYEEEE. Trimming removed 4 bases at V and 0 bases at J, with 13 bases between. The CDR3 has 15 amino acids. CDR3 in DNA: TGTGCCAGCAGCCCCCAGGGACCGTACCAAGAGACCCAGTACTTC. Protein sequence: CASSPQGPYQETQYF.

V gene TRBV19 combines with J gene TRBJ2-7, with D maybe TRBD1 (6 bases). V lost 3 bases to trimming and J lost 6 bases, with 15 bases between them. The CDR3 consists of 14 residues. Germline V gene sequence: CDR1 LNHDA, CDR2 SQIVND (reference sequence). The CDR3 reads CASSIFWGQVEQYF. The CDR3 nucleotides read TGTGCCAGTAGTATTTTCTGGGGGCAGGTCGAGCAGTACTTC. Variable domain in full (rest from reference TRBV19 and TRBJ2-7): DGGITQSPKYLFRKEGQNVTLSCEQNLNHDAMYWYRQDPGQGLRLIYYSQIVNDFQKGDIAEGYSVSREKKESFPLTVTSAQKNPTAFYLCASSIFWGQVEQYFGPGTRLTVT.

The chain uses TRBV18 and TRBJ2-7; no firm D call. The V end lost 3 bases, the J end lost 2 bases, and 17 bases lay between the germline ends. The germline CDR1 and CDR2 sequences are KGHSH and LQKENI. The CDR3 is 16 residues long. The CDR3 coding sequence is TGTGCCAGCTCACCCTACGGCCAGGAGATCACCTACGAGCAGTACTTC. This sequence encodes CASSPYGQEITYEQYF.